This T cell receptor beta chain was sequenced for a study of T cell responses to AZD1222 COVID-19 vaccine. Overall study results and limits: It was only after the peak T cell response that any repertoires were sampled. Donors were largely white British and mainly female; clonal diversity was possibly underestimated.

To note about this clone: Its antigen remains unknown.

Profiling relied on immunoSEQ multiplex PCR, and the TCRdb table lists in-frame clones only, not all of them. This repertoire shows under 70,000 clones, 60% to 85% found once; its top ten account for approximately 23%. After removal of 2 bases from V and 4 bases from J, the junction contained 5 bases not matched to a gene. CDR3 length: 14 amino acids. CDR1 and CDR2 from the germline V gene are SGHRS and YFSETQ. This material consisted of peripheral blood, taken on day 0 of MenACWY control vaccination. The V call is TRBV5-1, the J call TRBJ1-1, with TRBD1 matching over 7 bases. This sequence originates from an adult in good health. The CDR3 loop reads CASSLRGQPTEAFF. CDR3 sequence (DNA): TGCGCCAGCAGCTTAAGGGGACAGCCCACTGAAGCTTTCTTT.